The clone carrying this TCR beta chain turned up a few times. Its specificity is not known. TCRdb fed the RT-PCR reads into MiXCR, producing one record per CDR3 protein. The table includes about 540,000 distinct CDR3 sequences, about 15% detected once. This record belongs to a study of response to subunit inactivated influenza vaccine. Study-wide results and caveats: Authors suggested that a seasonal influenza vaccination recruits few new T cells each time.

Germline V lookup: CDR1 SGHKS, CDR2 YYEKEE (reference sequence). The CDR3 consists of 18 residues. V dropped 0 bases and J dropped 5; count of bases not matched to a gene: 12. The chain combines TRBV5-5 with TRBJ2-1, with TRBD2 identical over 9 bases. The sample was PBMCs from blood, taken 12 days after vaccination. The TCR originated in a man between 45 and 60 years old who received an inactivated influenza vaccine. The CDR3 sequence: CASSLAWAGGPIDNEQFF. The CDR3 DNA reads TGTGCCAGCAGCTTGGCCTGGGCGGGGGGGCCAATCGACAATGAGCAGTTCTTC.